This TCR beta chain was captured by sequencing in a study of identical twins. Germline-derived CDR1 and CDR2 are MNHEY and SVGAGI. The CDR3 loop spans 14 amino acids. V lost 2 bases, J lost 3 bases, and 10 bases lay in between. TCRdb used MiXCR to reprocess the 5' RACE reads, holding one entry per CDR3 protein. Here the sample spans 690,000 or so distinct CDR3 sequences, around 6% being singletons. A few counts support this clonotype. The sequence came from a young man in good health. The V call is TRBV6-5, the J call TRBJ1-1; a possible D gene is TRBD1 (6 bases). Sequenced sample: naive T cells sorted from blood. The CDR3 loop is CASSYGGRDTEAFF. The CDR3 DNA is TGTGCCAGCAGTTACGGGGGGCGCGACACTGAAGCTTTCTTT.